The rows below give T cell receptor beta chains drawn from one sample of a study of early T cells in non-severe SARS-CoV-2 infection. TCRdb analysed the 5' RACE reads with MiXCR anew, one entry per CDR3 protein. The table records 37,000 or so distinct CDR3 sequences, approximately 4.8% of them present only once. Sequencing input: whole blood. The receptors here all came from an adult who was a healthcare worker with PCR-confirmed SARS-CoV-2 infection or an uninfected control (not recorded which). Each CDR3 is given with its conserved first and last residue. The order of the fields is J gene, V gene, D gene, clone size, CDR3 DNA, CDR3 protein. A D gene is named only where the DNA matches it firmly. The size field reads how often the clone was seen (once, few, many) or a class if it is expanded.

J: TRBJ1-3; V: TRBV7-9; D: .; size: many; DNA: TGTGCCAGCAGCTCGTTCGGCGGTGTCTCTGAAAACACCATATATTTT; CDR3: CASSSFGGVSENTIYF
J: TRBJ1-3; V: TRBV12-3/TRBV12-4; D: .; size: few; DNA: TGTGCCAGCAGCCCGGGGGTCCTCGGAAGTGGCACCATATATTTT; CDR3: CASSPGVLGSGTIYF
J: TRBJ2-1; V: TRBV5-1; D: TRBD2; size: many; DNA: TGCGCCAGCAGCTTGGAAGGACTAGCGAGATACAATGAGCAGTTCTTC; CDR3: CASSLEGLARYNEQFF
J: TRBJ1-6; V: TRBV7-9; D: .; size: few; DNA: TGTGCCAGCAGCTTAGAAGGGTTTAATTCACCCCTCCACTTT; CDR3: CASSLEGFNSPLHF
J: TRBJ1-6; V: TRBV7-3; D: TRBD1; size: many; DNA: TGTGCCAGCAGCCGGGACAGAAATTCACCCCTCCACTTT; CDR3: CASSRDRNSPLHF
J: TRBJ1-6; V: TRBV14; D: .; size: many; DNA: TGTGCCAGCAGCCAAGACGGAAGACAGAATTCACCCCTCCACTTT; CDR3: CASSQDGRQNSPLHF
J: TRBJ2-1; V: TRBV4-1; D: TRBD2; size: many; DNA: TGCGCCAGCAGTCTTCGACTAGCGGGGGCGTACAATGAGCAGTTCTTC; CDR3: CASSLRLAGAYNEQFF
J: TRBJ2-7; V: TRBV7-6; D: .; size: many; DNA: TGTGCCAGCAGCCCGGGGTTAGGGGTTTTCGAGCAGTACTTC; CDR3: CASSPGLGVFEQYF
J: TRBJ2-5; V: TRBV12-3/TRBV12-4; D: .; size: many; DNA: TGTGCCAGCAGATCTAACCTACAAGAGACCCAGTACTTC; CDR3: CASRSNLQETQYF
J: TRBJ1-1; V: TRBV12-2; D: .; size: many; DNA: TGTGCAAGTCGCCCACCCCAGCAGGAAGCTTTCTTT; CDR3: CASRPPQQEAFF
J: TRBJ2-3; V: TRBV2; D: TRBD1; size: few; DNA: TGTGCCAGCAGTGACTCGTCCGGGACAGCCAGCACAGATACGCAGTATTTT; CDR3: CASSDSSGTASTDTQYF